A single sample gave rise to the 30 T cell receptor beta chains below, sequenced in a study of T cells after yellow fever vaccination (dated by TCRdb to about 2019). The receptor library was made with 5' RACE. TCRdb lists the instrument as Illumina HiSeq 2500. TCRdb's own reprocessing of the public reads used fastp at Q25 and MiXCR and kept productive beta chains. Each CDR3 protein gets just one entry, which takes the most common genes and DNA from the rows behind it. Here the sample has 100,000 to 150,000 distinct CDR3 sequences; under 8.5% occur a single time. Around 2.3% of the sample belongs to the ten largest clones. The sample's treatment or condition label, in plain terms: live attenuated yellow fever vaccine strain. This specimen consisted of CD4+ T cells sorted from PBMCs, obtained about 10 days after the first yellow fever vaccination. These receptor sequences come from a man between 18 and 29 years old who received the YFV17D yellow fever vaccine.

This clonotype was detected ten times or more. This chain uses TRBV10-3 with TRBJ2-1, with D possibly matching TRBD2 (6 bases). Germline V CDR1 and CDR2: ENHRY, SYGVKD. Deletions cut 2 bases from V and 0 bases from J, with 11 bases between. This CDR3 has 16 residues. As DNA, the CDR3 is TGTGCCATCAGTGAGCCTCGGGGGAGCTCCTACAATGAGCAGTTCTTC. Amino acid sequence: CAISEPRGSSYNEQFF.

The table lists this clonotype with many counts. V and J are TRBV5-1 and TRBJ1-1; D is uncertain. Germline V lookup: CDR1 SGHRS, CDR2 YFSETQ. This CDR3 region has 13 residues. With 4 bases removed from V and 2 bases from J, the gap between germline ends came to 9 bases. CDR3 protein: CASSPTPNTEAFF. CDR3 nucleotides: TGCGCCAGCAGCCCGACACCCAACACTGAAGCTTTCTTT.

This clonotype was detected many times. A read error may be the cause here, since a much bigger clone is one base away. The chain joins TRBV2 to TRBJ1-6; unclear D gene. Trimming left V 6 bases short and J 10 bases short, with 10 bases between. The CDR3 covers 12 residues. The V gene's germline CDR1 is SNHLY and CDR2 FYNNEI. The CDR3 spells CASRGKGSPLHF. CDR3 in DNA: TGTGCCAGCAGAGGGAAAGGATCACCCCTCCACTTT.

This clonotype was observed many times. The chain recombines TRBV2 with TRBJ2-1, with 9 positions matching TRBD2. The CDR3 totals 14 residues. The germline V gene has CDR1 SNHLY and CDR2 FYNNEI. The J segment lost 9 bases and the V segment lost 3 bases, leaving 6 bases of the junction unmatched. The DNA of the CDR3 is TGTGCCAGCAGTGACAACCTAGCGGGGCTTGAGCAGTTCTTC. This sequence encodes CASSDNLAGLEQFF.

The chain uses TRBV18 and TRBJ2-1; 9 bases are a match to TRBD1. CDR3 length equals 15 residues. V lost 2 bases and J lost 2; bases outside the gene matches: 1. The germline CDR1 and CDR2 sequences are KGHSH and LQKENI. Here the CDR3 reads CASSPGTGTYNEQFF. CDR3 sequence (DNA): TGTGCCAGCTCACCAGGGACAGGGACCTACAATGAGCAGTTCTTC. Full variable domain (outside the CDR3, taken from reference TRBV18 and TRBJ2-1): NAGVMQNPRHLVRRRGQEARLRCSPMKGHSHVYWYRQLPEEGLKFMVYLQKENIIDESGMPKERFSAEFPKEGPSILRIQQVVRGDSAAYFCASSPGTGTYNEQFFGPGTRLTVL.

This clonotype was recorded at least ten times. The chain uses TRBV7-2 and TRBJ2-3; TRBD1 might be the D (6 bases). CDR1 is SGHTA, CDR2 FQGNSA, per germline. The CDR3 loop spans 13 amino acids. Trimming stripped 5 bases from V and 6 bases from J, with 12 bases between. CDR3: CASSRGQHDTQYF. The CDR3 nucleotides are TGTGCCAGCAGCCGAGGACAGCATGATACGCAGTATTTT.

This clonotype was counted at least ten times. The gene calls are TRBV7-2 and TRBJ2-1; 14 bases are a match to TRBD2. Germline loops: CDR1 SGHTA, CDR2 FQGNSA. CDR3 length: 16 amino acids. J lost 6 bases, V lost 0 bases, and 1 base had no gene match. Written as DNA, the CDR3 is TGTGCCAGCAGCTTAGCGGGACTAGCGGGGGCCAATGAGCAGTTCTTC. Protein: CASSLAGLAGANEQFF.

The table lists this clonotype with a few counts. The chain carries TRBV15 and TRBJ1-2; the D gene is possibly TRBD1 (6 bases). V was pared by 5 bases and J by 2 bases, with 9 bases between. Per the germline V gene, CDR1 is LNHNV and CDR2 is YYDKDF (reference sequence). The CDR3 is made up of 13 amino acids. The CDR3 DNA sequence: TGTGCCACCAGCCAGGACAGAAACTATGGCTACACCTTC. Its protein is CATSQDRNYGYTF.

This clonotype was recorded many times. This chain uses TRBV18 with TRBJ2-7, with a weak D call TRBD1 (5 bases). CDR3 length: 13 amino acids. Germline lookup yields CDR1 KGHSH and CDR2 LQKENI. V dropped 2 bases and J dropped 4 bases, with 9 bases sitting between them. The CDR3 DNA follows: TGTGCCAGCTCACCAGGGGCAGAGTACGAGCAGTACTTC. Its translation is CASSPGAEYEQYF.

This clonotype was seen at least ten times. The chain uses TRBV7-6 and TRBJ2-3; 7 nucleotides match TRBD1. The CDR3 is 16 residues long. Germline lookup yields CDR1 SGHVS and CDR2 FNYEAQ. V was pared by 2 bases and J by 3 bases, with 8 bases of the junction left unmatched. In nucleotides, the CDR3 is TGTGCCAGCAGCTTAATAGCAGGGGGTGAGACAGATACGCAGTATTTT. Residues: CASSLIAGGETDTQYF.

In its sample, this clonotype was seen many times. The J gene is TRBJ2-2, the V gene TRBV6-5, with D perhaps matching TRBD1 (6 bases). Germline CDR1 MNHEY, CDR2 SVGAGI. Trimming stripped 3 bases from V and 2 bases from J, with 19 bases between. This CDR3 contains 18 residues. The CDR3 region has the DNA TGTGCCAGCAGTTATCGTCAGGGGCGATATGCCAACACCGGGGAGCTGTTTTTT. Protein: CASSYRQGRYANTGELFF.

Many counts were recorded for this clonotype. The V gene is TRBV20-1, the J gene TRBJ1-6; D ambiguous. The CDR3 is made up of 12 amino acids. From germline, CDR1 is DFQATT and CDR2 SNEGSKA (reference sequence). V dropped 4 bases and J dropped 7 bases, with 8 bases sitting between them. CDR3 bases: TGCAGTGCTACTCTAACCAATTCACCCCTCCACTTT. Its protein product is CSATLTNSPLHF.

This clonotype has ten or more counts. V usage is TRBV6-5 and J usage is TRBJ2-7; D might be TRBD1 or TRBD2, each matching 7 bases. The CDR3 loop spans 16 amino acids. V shed 2 bases and J shed 4 bases, with 18 bases lying between them. Germline CDR1 is MNHEY and CDR2 is SVGAGI. CDR3 protein: CASSYTKGGGRYEQYF. CDR3 in DNA: TGTGCCAGCAGTTACACTAAGGGAGGGGGCAGGTACGAGCAGTACTTC.

This clonotype has a count of ten or more. The chain is built from TRBV9 and TRBJ1-1, with no clear D. Germline values: CDR1 SGDLS, CDR2 YYNGEE. This CDR3 comprises 14 residues. The V and J ends lost 4 bases and 5 bases respectively, with 15 bases between them. Written as DNA, the CDR3 is TGTGCCAGCAGCCTCCTAGGGTCGTTGACTGAAGCTTTCTTT. Translated: CASSLLGSLTEAFF. Combining the CDR3 with reference TRBV9 and TRBJ1-1 gives the whole variable domain DSGVTQTPKHLITATGQRVTLRCSPRSGDLSVYWYQQSLDQGLQFLIQYYNGEERAKGNILERFSAQQFPDLHSELNLSSLELGDSALYFCASSLLGSLTEAFFGQGTRLTVV.

This clonotype was seen ten or more times. This sequence joins TRBV5-1 and TRBJ2-7; 9 positions match TRBD1. Germline CDR1 reads SGHRS; CDR2 reads YFSETQ. Germline trimming cut 5 bases from V and 4 bases from J; bases unmatched to any gene: 4. The CDR3 loop spans 13 amino acids. CDR3 in DNA: TGCGCCAGCAGGAGGACAGGGGCATACGAGCAGTACTTC. This sequence encodes CASRRTGAYEQYF.

This clonotype was detected a few times. The chain employs TRBV7-2 and TRBJ2-5; 9 bases map to TRBD2. The CDR3 length is 13 residues. V shed 6 bases and J 3 bases; nucleotides not matched to a gene: 2. CDR1 and CDR2 from the germline V gene are SGHTA and FQGNSA. The CDR3 DNA is TGTGCCAGCAGACGACTAGCGGAAGAGACCCAGTACTTC. This sequence encodes CASRRLAEETQYF.

This clonotype showed up many times. The chain carries TRBV6-1 and TRBJ2-5, with D possibly matching TRBD2 (6 bases). This CDR3 comprises 13 residues. V dropped 6 bases and J dropped 5 bases, with 13 bases sitting between them. Germline lookup yields CDR1 MNHNS and CDR2 SASEGT. Written as DNA, the CDR3 is TGTGCCAGCAGATGGGACTTGGGGGAGACCCAGTACTTC. As protein: CASRWDLGETQYF.

The chain carries TRBV5-1 and TRBJ1-3; 10 positions agree with TRBD1. Germline CDR1 SGHRS, CDR2 YFSETQ. Trimming cost V 2 bases and J 3 bases; bases outside gene matches: 2. The CDR3 has 15 amino acids. The CDR3 DNA is TGCGCCAGCAGCTTCGACAGGGGGCTTGGAAACACCATATATTTT. It specifies CASSFDRGLGNTIYF.

This clonotype appeared many times. The genes are TRBV20-1 and TRBJ2-1, with D unresolved. Germline assignment: CDR1 DFQATT and CDR2 SNEGSKA (reference sequence). The CDR3 loop spans 12 amino acids. V lost 6 bases and J lost 4, with 10 bases in between. The CDR3 DNA follows: TGCAGTGCGGAAACCAATTACAATGAGCAGTTCTTC. Its translation: CSAETNYNEQFF.

This clonotype was seen ten or more times. The V and J genes are TRBV7-9 and TRBJ1-2; D not certain. The germline V gene encodes CDR1 SEHNR and CDR2 FQNEAQ (reference sequence). This CDR3 is built from 13 residues. Between the trimmed V and J ends, which lost 4 bases and 6 bases, there was a span of 12 bases. CDR3 in DNA: TGTGCCAGCAGCTCCGACGACTTCCATGGCTACACCTTC. Its protein is CASSSDDFHGYTF. Full variable domain (missing parts from reference TRBV7-9 and TRBJ1-2): DTGVSQNPRHKITKRGQNVTFRCDPISEHNRLYWYRQTLGQGPEFLTYFQNEAQLEKSRLLSDRFSAERPKGSFSTLEIQRTEQGDSAMYLCASSSDDFHGYTFGSGTRLTVV.

The rearrangement uses TRBV19 and TRBJ1-2; tentatively, D is TRBD1 (5 bases). Germline V CDR1 and CDR2: LNHDA, SQIVND (reference sequence). V was trimmed by 7 bases and J by 4 bases, leaving 22 bases between them. The CDR3 covers 16 residues. DNA for the CDR3: TGTGCCAGTAAAACCGGGACGGCGAATATGCTCTATGGCTACACCTTC. Residues: CASKTGTANMLYGYTF.

This clonotype was observed at least ten times. The J gene is TRBJ1-1, the V gene TRBV7-2; unclear D gene. CDR3 length equals 15 residues. Trimming cost V 3 bases and J 2 bases, with 13 bases left between them. CDR1 and CDR2 from the germline V gene are SGHTA and FQGNSA. DNA for the CDR3: TGTGCCAGCAGCTTCTACCCCCTTCCAAACACTGAAGCTTTCTTT. It codes for CASSFYPLPNTEAFF.

In its sample, this clonotype was seen many times. J is TRBJ2-3 and V is TRBV3-1; D might be TRBD2 (5 bases). V was cut by 3 bases and J by 3 bases, with 13 bases left in between. Germline lookup yields CDR1 LGHDT and CDR2 YNNKEL (reference sequence). This CDR3 comprises 15 residues. CDR3 in DNA: TGTGCCAGCAGCCACGGACTCCCGGAAACAGATACGCAGTATTTT. Translated, it gives CASSHGLPETDTQYF.

This clonotype was counted at least ten times. This chain connects TRBV20-1 to TRBJ2-7; 11 positions agree with TRBD2. J gave up 3 bases and V 6 bases, and 4 bases lay outside the gene matches. From germline, CDR1 is DFQATT and CDR2 SNEGSKA (reference sequence). There are 13 residues in the CDR3. This CDR3 is CSAKGLADYEQYV. The CDR3 DNA follows: TGCAGTGCGAAGGGACTAGCGGACTACGAGCAGTACGTC.

In its sample, this clonotype was seen many times. The chain carries TRBV6-2 or TRBV6-3 and TRBJ2-1; perhaps TRBD2 as D (6 bases). The V end was cut by 6 bases, the J end by 8 bases, with 23 bases between. The CDR3 is made up of 16 amino acids. Germline CDR1 and CDR2: MNHEY and SVGEGT. CDR3 bases: TGTGCCAGCAGCACGGGTGCGGGGCCTTTCCGGCATGAGCAGTTCTTC. Protein product: CASSTGAGPFRHEQFF.

Comments on this clonotype: This may stem from a read error, because a much larger clone lies one nucleotide away. The chain carries TRBV5-1 and TRBJ2-3; 10 nucleotides match TRBD2. The CDR3 length is 17 residues. The ends lost 4 bases at V and 2 bases at J; junction bases unmatched: 10. In germline, CDR1 is SGHRS, CDR2 YFSETQ. This CDR3 reads CASSTGLAEGYTDTQYF. In nucleotides, the CDR3 is TGCGCCAGCAGCACCGGACTAGCGGAGGGATACACAGATACGCAGTATTTT.

There are many counts of this clonotype. The genes are TRBV7-9 and TRBJ1-6; D unresolved. V lost 5 bases and J lost 13, with 12 bases in between. CDR3 length: 12 amino acids. Germline V gene data show CDR1 as SEHNR and CDR2 as FQNEAQ (reference sequence). The CDR3 nucleotides read TGTGCCAGCAGCACGGACGTCGATCCCCTCCACTTT. Translated, it gives CASSTDVDPLHF.

In the case of this clonotype: Given a much more abundant clone one base away, this may be a read error. This CDR3 reads CASSGDRRNTDTQYF. The CDR3 bases are TGTGCCAGCAGCGGGGACAGGCGAAACACAGATACGCAGTATTTT. The chain carries TRBV7-3 and TRBJ2-3; 8 nucleotides align to TRBD1. V lost 5 bases and J lost 2; bases outside the gene matches: 6. Germline V gives CDR1 SGHTA, CDR2 FQGTGA. The CDR3 spans 15 residues.

A few counts support this clonotype. The chain uses TRBV20-1 and TRBJ1-1, with TRBD1 matching 9 bases. Germline CDR1 reads DFQATT; CDR2 reads SNEGSKA (reference sequence). With V trimmed by 3 bases and J by 4 bases, 9 bases remained unmatched. This CDR3 is 15 amino acids long. CDR3 protein: CSASRTGDVSTEAFF. For the CDR3, the DNA is TGCAGTGCTAGTCGGACAGGGGATGTAAGCACTGAAGCTTTCTTT.

This clonotype was seen repeatedly, ten times or more. The chain is built from TRBV7-6 and TRBJ2-1; TRBD2 aligns across 7 bases. The CDR3 is 13 amino acids. The V gene end was trimmed by 1 base and the J gene end by 8 bases; junction bases not matched to a gene: 2. Per germline, CDR1 SGHVS and CDR2 FNYEAQ. For the CDR3, the DNA is TGTGCCAGCAGCTTAGGTCTAGCGGATGAGCAGTTCTTC. This encodes CASSLGLADEQFF. The complete variable domain, with remaining parts taken from reference TRBV7-6 and TRBJ2-1, reads GAGVSQSPRYKVTKRGQDVALRCDPISGHVSLYWYRQALGQGPEFLTYFNYEAQQDKSGLPNDRFSAERPEGSISTLTIQRTEQRDSAMYRCASSLGLADEQFFGPGTRLTVL.